The present entry profiles one T cell receptor (beta chain) with its context. Its antigen is currently unknown. Germline loops: CDR1 MNHNS, CDR2 SASEGT. The CDR3 sequence is 11 residues long. The source of the sample is a study of cytomegalovirus exposure and HLA in healthy donors. Study-wide findings and caveats: Available immune exposure information covered CMV serostatus only. A later analysis reported that several of the most significant clusters appeared to be linked to common viral pathogens, among them Epstein-Barr virus. Most observed TCR sequences were rare, whereas some public TCRs were detected in many donors. For presence/absence analyses, sequencing depth was assumed to be roughly uniform across donors.

The PCR made use of 60 Vbeta and 13 Jbeta primers. Only in-frame clones appear in the TCRdb table, and some are missing; sequencing was by immunoSEQ multiplex PCR. The sample consists of around 140,000 clones, 75% to 85% of them appearing once. The chain recombines TRBV6-1 with TRBJ2-5; no firm D call. The J call is doubtful: the DNA matches TRBJ2-7 better. This clonotype was sampled from a man between 35 and 55 years old in good health and CMV-seronegative. The sequencing sample was made of PBMCs. CDR3 in DNA: TGTGCCAGGATTCATTTCTACGAGCAGTACTTC. Its protein product is CARIHFYEQYF.